The sequence of this TCR beta chain was determined in a study of shared clonotypes between healthy human individuals. Study-level findings and limits: The authors expected sequencing depth to affect clonotype sharing among donors. Collection of samples was limited to blood; tissue repertoires likely differ.

Naive CD4+ cells were CD45RA-selected; the remaining cells were memory. Data came from immunoSEQ multiplex PCR; TCRdb stores just in-frame clones and leaves some out. Here the sample spans more than 2 million clones, around 95% being singletons. Points on this clone: The antigen is unknown.

V was pared by 5 bases and J by 5 bases, with 18 bases between. This CDR3 region has 15 residues. CDR1 and CDR2 (germline): SGHTA, FQGNSA. The rearrangement joins TRBV7-2 to TRBJ2-5, with unresolved D. The sample was naive CD4+ T cells sorted from blood. The subset is: CD45RA+ positively selected. The receptor was isolated from a man between 18 and 35 years old in good health. In nucleotides, the CDR3 is TGTGCCAGCAGCCTCCTGGTCTATCCATGGGAGACCCAGTACTTC. As protein: CASSLLVYPWETQYF.